These 24 T cell receptor beta chains share one sample of origin, sequenced in a study of identical twins. TCRdb passed the 5' RACE reads through MiXCR, listing each CDR3 protein once. The data show around 470,000 distinct CDR3 sequences, 14% seen once. The data also belong to a second study, concerning yellow fever vaccine responses in identical twins.

Input material: CD4+ T cells sorted from blood. Receptors originate from a woman aged 18-35 years in good health.

This clonotype was found many times. The chain recombines TRBV6-5 with TRBJ1-5; no clear D. Per the germline V gene, CDR1 is MNHEY and CDR2 is SVGAGI. The CDR3 runs to 13 residues. V was shortened by 2 bases and J by 1 base, with 3 bases between the two germline ends. The CDR3 sequence: CASSYGSNQPQHF. The CDR3 nucleotides read TGTGCCAGCAGTTACGGGAGCAATCAGCCCCAGCATTTT.

The V call is TRBV4-3, the J call TRBJ2-5; D is ambiguous. Germline CDR1 LGHNA, CDR2 YSLEER. Trimming cost V 0 bases and J 5 bases, with 7 bases left between them. The CDR3 extends over 13 amino acids. For the CDR3, the DNA is TGCGCCAGCAGCCAAGACAATGGTGAGACCCAGTACTTC. Translating gives CASSQDNGETQYF.

The chain recombines TRBV4-2 with TRBJ2-1; 8 bases are a match to TRBD2. Germline V gives CDR1 LGHNA, CDR2 YNFKEQ. CDR3 length equals 16 residues. V dropped 4 bases and J dropped 4; count of bases not matched to a gene: 9. The CDR3 coding sequence is TGTGCCAGCAGCCCATGGGGAGCGGGAGCTTACAATGAGCAGTTCTTC. This sequence encodes CASSPWGAGAYNEQFF.

The CDR3 spells CASSWGWNRASYEQYF. The CDR3 DNA reads TGCGCCAGCAGCTGGGGGTGGAACAGGGCCTCCTACGAGCAGTACTTC. This rearrangement joins TRBV5-1 to TRBJ2-7; D possibly corresponds to TRBD1 (6 bases). Trimming removed 3 bases at V and 0 bases at J, with 16 bases between. The germline V gene has CDR1 SGHRS and CDR2 YFSETQ. The CDR3 is 16 amino acids.

There are many counts of this clonotype. The chain joins TRBV3-1 to TRBJ2-1, with 13 positions matching TRBD2. The CDR3 loop spans 18 amino acids. With V trimmed by 1 base and J by 6 bases, 9 bases remained unmatched. Germline V gene data show CDR1 as LGHDT and CDR2 as YNNKEL (reference sequence). CDR3 in amino acids: CASSQAPGGLAGLNEQFF. The CDR3 region has the DNA TGTGCCAGCAGCCAAGCACCCGGGGGACTAGCGGGGCTCAATGAGCAGTTCTTC.

This chain joins TRBV2 and TRBJ2-1; unclear D gene. Germline CDR1 and CDR2: SNHLY and FYNNEI. There are 12 residues in the CDR3. Trimming pared 4 bases from V and 5 bases from J, leaving 6 bases between. The CDR3 DNA is TGTGCCAGCAGTGCCCCCAACAATGAGCAGTTCTTC. This sequence encodes CASSAPNNEQFF.

The chain links TRBV29-1 to TRBJ2-2; possible D gene TRBD2, 6 bases. V shed 4 bases and J shed 4 bases, with 13 bases lying between them. The CDR3 is 14 residues long. CDR1 SQVTM and CDR2 ANQGSEA come from the germline V gene. Here the CDR3 reads CSVGLVVGTGELFF. For the CDR3, the DNA is TGCAGCGTTGGACTAGTCGTCGGCACCGGGGAGCTGTTTTTT.

This clonotype occurred many times. The chain employs TRBV4-1 and TRBJ1-3; TRBD1 matches at 7 bases. This CDR3 has 16 residues. Germline CDR1 is MGHRA and CDR2 is YSYEKL. The junction had 7 bases not matched to a gene; V was cut back by 3 bases and J by 2 bases. The CDR3 bases are TGCGCCAGCAGCCAGCCTACAGGGGACCCTGGAAACACCATATATTTT. It is translated as CASSQPTGDPGNTIYF.

The gene calls are TRBV6-7 and TRBJ2-4; TRBD1 might be the D (5 bases). TRBV6-7 is assigned to the ORF class and has an uncertain function. Trimming pared 0 bases from V and 6 bases from J, leaving 9 bases between. There are 14 residues in the CDR3. The CDR3 DNA reads TGTGCCAGCAGTTACTCGAAGGACATAAACATTCAGTACTTC. It specifies CASSYSKDINIQYF.

In this sample, this clonotype turned up many times. The rearrangement uses TRBV29-1 and TRBJ2-5; 12 nucleotides match TRBD2. CDR1 is SQVTM and CDR2 is ANQGSEA in the germline V gene. The trim removed 4 bases at V and 4 bases at J, leaving 4 bases unmatched. This CDR3 is 14 amino acids long. CDR3 sequence: CSVGLAGVGETQYF. CDR3 DNA sequence: TGCAGCGTTGGACTAGCGGGAGTTGGAGAGACCCAGTACTTC. Full variable domain (rest looked up from reference TRBV29-1 and TRBJ2-5): SAVISQKPSRDICQRGTSLTIQCQVDSQVTMMFWYRQQPGQSLTLIATANQGSEATYESGFVIDKFPISRPNLTFSTLTVSNMSPEDSSIYLCSVGLAGVGETQYFGPGTRLLVL.

The V gene is TRBV28, the J gene TRBJ2-4; 11 bases agree with TRBD1. Looked up from germline, CDR1 is MDHEN and CDR2 is SYDVKM. After removal of 6 bases from V and 2 bases from J, the junction contained 6 bases not matched to a gene. This CDR3 comprises 16 residues. The CDR3 spells CASRWDRGGTKNIQYF. The CDR3 region has the DNA TGTGCCAGCAGATGGGACAGGGGGGGTACCAAAAACATTCAGTACTTC.

This clonotype has just a few counts. The genes are TRBV3-1 and TRBJ2-7; D remains ambiguous. The V gene's germline CDR1 is LGHDT and CDR2 YNNKEL (reference sequence). Trimming shortened V by 3 bases and J by 6 bases, and 9 bases separated the two germline ends. The CDR3 is 12 amino acids. CDR3 region: CASSQTLGEQYF. As DNA, the CDR3 is TGTGCCAGCAGCCAGACCTTGGGCGAGCAGTACTTC.

This clonotype has just a few counts. J is TRBJ2-7 and V is TRBV2; D is unclear. Per the germline V gene, CDR1 is SNHLY and CDR2 is FYNNEI. Trimming pared 6 bases from V and 0 bases from J, leaving 15 bases between. The CDR3 has 15 amino acids. The CDR3 bases are TGTGCCAGCAGCCACCGGGCCGTGAGCTCCTACGAGCAGTACTTC. Translating gives CASSHRAVSSYEQYF.

This clonotype was seen a few times. The V call is TRBV14, the J call TRBJ2-5; 7 nucleotides line up with TRBD2. The CDR3 length is 17 residues. Losses at the gene ends were 0 bases for V and 4 bases for J; bases not matched to a gene: 11. In germline, CDR1 is SGHDN, CDR2 FVKESK. The CDR3 DNA reads as TGTGCCAGCAGCCAAGACGCAGCGCGGGGGTTTCGAGAGACCCAGTACTTC. Amino acid sequence: CASSQDAARGFRETQYF.

This clonotype was detected only a few times. Germline and junction disagree at one end, which may indicate a read error. V usage is TRBV3-1 and J usage is TRBJ2-1, with D perhaps matching TRBD1 (5 bases). The CDR3 totals 12 residues. The germline CDR1 and CDR2 sequences are LGHDT and YNNKEL (reference sequence). CDR3 DNA sequence: TGTGCCAGCAGCCAAAGCAGGGCAGGGCGGTCCTTC. This encodes CASSQSRAGRSF.

At least ten counts were recorded for this clonotype. One end of the junction fails to match germline, which may point to a read error. The chain joins TRBV3-1 to TRBJ2-7, with D maybe TRBD2 (5 bases). The CDR3 runs 12 residues. Looked up from germline, CDR1 is LGHDT and CDR2 is YNNKEL (reference sequence). CDR3 nucleotides: TGTGCCAGCAGCCAAGGGTTTAGGAGGATCCTCTTC. Translated, it gives CASSQGFRRILF.

This clonotype has ten or more counts. This chain connects TRBV5-6 to TRBJ1-3, with D maybe TRBD1 (5 bases). CDR1 is SGHDT and CDR2 is YYEEEE in the germline V gene. The V end lost 0 bases, the J end lost 0 bases, and 7 bases lay between the germline ends. There are 15 residues in the CDR3. CDR3: CASSLAGGSGNTIYF. DNA for the CDR3: TGTGCCAGCAGCTTGGCTGGGGGCTCTGGAAACACCATATATTTT.

The J gene is TRBJ1-2, the V gene TRBV25-1; D unresolved. CDR1 MGHDK and CDR2 SYGVNS come from the germline V gene. The CDR3 is 18 residues long. Trimming removed 3 bases at V and 4 bases at J, with 24 bases between. The CDR3 nucleotides are TGTGCCAGCAGTGATGATGATCGGCAGGCCTCTCTTCGCTATGGCTACACCTTC. Translated: CASSDDDRQASLRYGYTF.

This clonotype was recorded a few times. The chain is built from TRBV7-6 and TRBJ2-7, with 8 bases aligning to TRBD2. The CDR3 is made up of 16 amino acids. From germline, CDR1 is SGHVS and CDR2 FNYEAQ. V lost 1 base and J lost 1; bases outside the gene matches: 6. CDR3 amino acids: CASSLGTGGPSYEQYF. The CDR3 coding sequence is TGTGCCAGCAGCTTAGGCACGGGAGGGCCTTCCTACGAGCAGTACTTC.

This clonotype has just a few counts. The chain couples TRBV6-1 to TRBJ2-7; D is perhaps TRBD2 (5 bases). Germline CDR1 and CDR2: MNHNS and SASEGT. Trimming stripped 0 bases from V and 2 bases from J, with 11 bases between. This CDR3 is built from 15 residues. CDR3 nucleotide sequence: TGTGCCAGCAGTGAAGCAGGAGGAGGCACCTACGAGCAGTACTTC. It is translated as CASSEAGGGTYEQYF.

This clonotype was observed a handful of times. The gene calls are TRBV6-2 or TRBV6-3 and TRBJ2-7; maybe TRBD2 (6 bases). Germline-derived CDR1 and CDR2 are MNHEY and SVGEGT. V lost 5 bases to trimming and J lost 6 bases, with 17 bases between them. The CDR3 has 14 amino acids. The DNA for the CDR3 is TGTGCCAGCAGTGCCCCTAGCGAGGGGCGCGAGCAGTACTTC. Protein product: CASSAPSEGREQYF.

The chain recombines TRBV5-5 with TRBJ2-1, with D uncertain. The V gene's germline CDR1 is SGHKS and CDR2 YYEKEE (reference sequence). With 0 bases removed from V and 2 bases from J, the gap between germline ends came to 9 bases. CDR3 size: 15 residues. The CDR3, as DNA: TGTGCCAGCAGCTTGGGCCAGGTTACCTACAATGAGCAGTTCTTC. Translating it yields CASSLGQVTYNEQFF.

The chain carries TRBV6-2 or TRBV6-3 and TRBJ2-7; 7 bases are shared with TRBD1. CDR1 is MNHEY, CDR2 SVGEGT, per germline. V shed 0 bases, J shed 0 bases, and the junction held 11 bases outside the gene matches. This CDR3 is 18 amino acids long. This chain's CDR3 is CASSYSLRGPDLSYEQYF. Written as DNA, the CDR3 is TGTGCCAGCAGTTACTCTCTTAGGGGGCCGGATCTCTCCTACGAGCAGTACTTC.

This clonotype was seen a few times. The chain employs TRBV7-6 and TRBJ2-1, with 9 bases matching TRBD1. J lost 3 bases, V lost 3 bases, and 3 bases had no gene match. The germline V gene has CDR1 SGHVS and CDR2 FNYEAQ. This CDR3 contains 15 residues. In DNA, the CDR3 is TGTGCCAGCAGCTTTGAGGGACAGGGCTACAATGAGCAGTTCTTC. It codes for CASSFEGQGYNEQFF.